This TCR beta chain was sequenced for a study of cytomegalovirus exposure and HLA in healthy donors. Study-level results: Most sequenced TCRs were rare (though some public TCRs occurred in many donors). A previous analysis found most TCR beta V segments productive roughly 87% or roughly 30% of the time. Rates of TCR association differed by HLA locus in a later analysis, with DRB1 highest and HLA-C lowest.

V gave up 5 bases and J gave up 14 bases; unmatched junction bases: 3. Germline V gene lookup returns CDR1 SGHVS and CDR2 FQNEAQ. The CDR3 is 11 amino acids. 13 Jbeta primers and 60 Vbeta primers were used for the PCR. Clones were read by immunoSEQ multiplex PCR, and TCRdb kept only the in-frame ones, dropping some. The repertoire consists of some 150,000 clones, with around 72% occurring once and the leading ten covering about an eighth. About this clone: Its antigen is undetermined.

This TCR was sampled from a human donor in good health. The V and J genes are TRBV7-8 and TRBJ2-1, with 10 bases lining up with TRBD2. The sample consisted of PBMCs. The CDR3 protein is CASSASGREFF. DNA of the CDR3: TGTGCCAGCAGCGCTAGCGGGAGAGAGTTCTTC.